These 5 T cell receptor beta chains came from one sample sequenced in a study of T cell responses to AZD1222 COVID-19 vaccine. Clones were read by immunoSEQ multiplex PCR, and TCRdb kept only the in-frame ones, dropping some. The sample has about 130,000 clones, about 91% seen once. The specimen was peripheral blood, collected on day 0 of AZD1222 vaccination. The receptors originated from an adult in good health.

The J gene is TRBJ2-2, the V gene TRBV19; a possible D gene is TRBD1 (6 bases). The CDR3 extends over 14 amino acids. Trimming pared 7 bases from V and 2 bases from J, leaving 11 bases between. The germline V gene has CDR1 LNHDA and CDR2 SQIVND (reference sequence). Here the CDR3 DNA reads TGTGCCAGTAACCGACAGGTTAACACCGGGGAGCTGTTTTTT. Its protein product is CASNRQVNTGELFF.

V usage is TRBV18 and J usage is TRBJ1-4; 12 bases map to TRBD1. V lost 3 bases to trimming and J lost 7 bases; unmatched junction nucleotides: 9. Germline assignment: CDR1 KGHSH and CDR2 LQKENI. The CDR3 is 17 amino acids. The CDR3 DNA is TGTGCCAGCTCACCTGGGACAGGGGGCGGCGGAGGTGAAAAACTGTTTTTT. As protein: CASSPGTGGGGGEKLFF.

V is TRBV14 and J is TRBJ2-7; D is possibly TRBD1 (6 bases). This CDR3 comprises 15 residues. Trimming pared 3 bases from V and 3 bases from J, leaving 15 bases between. Per germline, CDR1 SGHDN and CDR2 FVKESK. This chain's CDR3 is CASSHPFTGSYEQYF. CDR3 DNA: TGTGCCAGCAGCCACCCCTTCACAGGGAGCTACGAGCAGTACTTC.

Points on this clone: Other nucleotide sequences from this sample produce the same CDR3. CDR3 sequence (DNA): TGTGCCAGCTCACGGCGAAATGAAAAACTGTTTTTT. Its translation: CASSRRNEKLFF. V is TRBV18 and J is TRBJ1-4; D gene uncertain. Germline assignment: CDR1 KGHSH and CDR2 LQKENI. CDR3 length: 12 residues. Deletions cut 4 bases from V and 5 bases from J, with 5 bases between.

This clone was found once. For the CDR3, the DNA is TGTGCCAGCAGCTTACGAGGCAGCTCTTACAATGAGCAGTTCTTC. Protein product: CASSLRGSSYNEQFF. The J gene is TRBJ2-1, the V gene TRBV7-9; D gene unclear. The CDR3 is made up of 15 amino acids. Germline loops: CDR1 SEHNR, CDR2 FQNEAQ (reference sequence). V lost 2 bases and J lost 4, with 12 bases in between. The entire variable domain, with the rest obtained from reference TRBV7-9 and TRBJ2-1, is as follows: DTGVSQNPRHKITKRGQNVTFRCDPISEHNRLYWYRQTLGQGPEFLTYFQNEAQLEKSRLLSDRFSAERPKGSFSTLEIQRTEQGDSAMYLCASSLRGSSYNEQFFGPGTRLTVL.